This record covers a single T cell receptor (beta chain). Donors in Cohort 3 who had recovered were those with two negative PCRs, healthcare professional clearance, or resolution of their symptoms. This entry belongs to a study of blood T cell repertoires in COVID-19. Whole-study context: The United States, Italy and Spain supplied acute and convalescent COVID-19 samples.

Germline-derived CDR1 and CDR2 are WNHNN and SYGVQD (reference sequence). Trimming removed 6 bases from V and 2 bases from J; junction bases left unmatched: 4. The CDR3 totals 13 residues. Sequencing used immunoSEQ multiplex PCR; TCRdb keeps in-frame clones, though not all of them. Of about 410,000 clones in the sample, approximately 89% were seen once. The sequence was collected from a woman in her twenties or thirties who had recovered from COVID-19. Material for sequencing was PBMCs or T cells enriched from blood (not recorded which). V gene TRBV10-1 combines with J gene TRBJ2-7; the match to TRBD2 covers 7 bases. The CDR3 DNA reads TGCGCCAGCAGCGATGGGGGGGCCTACGAGCAGTACTTC. This sequence encodes CASSDGGAYEQYF.